The 25 T cell receptor beta chains presented below share a single source sample, sequenced in a study of T cells in localized non-small cell lung cancer. Assay: immunoSEQ multiplex PCR; the TCRdb copy retains only in-frame clones and omits some. The top ten clones hold under 4.5% of a sample with 30,000 to 40,000 clones, roughly 88% of them seen once. This specimen consisted of peripheral blood, obtained before any cancer treatment. The receptors shown here come from a man aged 40-75 years with stage I lung adenocarcinoma.

The rearrangement uses TRBV9 and TRBJ2-3; TRBD2 might be the D (6 bases). Germline lookup yields CDR1 SGDLS and CDR2 YYNGEE. There are 15 residues in the CDR3. The V gene lost 4 bases and the J gene lost 4 bases, with 16 bases spanning the gap. The CDR3 is CASSLRRGNADTQYF. The CDR3 DNA reads as TGTGCCAGCAGCCTCCGGCGGGGAAATGCAGATACGCAGTATTTT.

This clone was detected once. The V and J genes are TRBV19 and TRBJ1-6, with TRBD1 as a possible D gene (6 bases). Trimming pared 3 bases from V and 5 bases from J, leaving 14 bases between. From germline, CDR1 is LNHDA and CDR2 SQIVND (reference sequence). The CDR3 runs 16 residues. The CDR3 loop is CASSMPQGGDNSPLHF. The CDR3 nucleotides read TGTGCCAGTAGTATGCCCCAAGGGGGGGATAATTCACCCCTCCACTTT.

The chain links TRBV11-3 to TRBJ1-5; 7 bases are shared with TRBD1. This CDR3 is built from 16 residues. From germline, CDR1 is SGHNT and CDR2 YENEEA. V shed 5 bases, J shed 3 bases, and the junction held 10 bases outside the gene matches. CDR3 sequence: CASSPTTGVPNQPQHF. The CDR3 DNA sequence: TGTGCCAGCAGCCCGACTACAGGGGTTCCCAATCAGCCCCAGCATTTT.

This sequence joins TRBV4-1 and TRBJ1-1, with unresolved D. The germline V gene has CDR1 MGHRA and CDR2 YSYEKL. Trimming left V 2 bases short and J 2 bases short, with 9 bases between. This CDR3 has 14 amino acids. CDR3 nucleotide sequence: TGCGCCAGCAGCCAACCTTTAGGTAACACTGAAGCTTTCTTT. Its translation is CASSQPLGNTEAFF.

J is TRBJ1-2 and V is TRBV6-6; 12 nucleotides line up with TRBD1. Germline CDR1 reads MNHNY; CDR2 reads SVGAGI (reference sequence). The V segment lost 0 bases and the J segment 8 bases; nucleotides outside the gene matches: 7. This CDR3 contains 16 residues. CDR3 nucleotide sequence: TGTGCCAGCAGTTACTCAGACGGGACAGGGGGCAGGGGCTACACCTTC. This gives the protein CASSYSDGTGGRGYTF.

The V and J genes are TRBV15 and TRBJ1-5; D gene unclear. V was trimmed by 2 bases and J by 4 bases, leaving 12 bases between them. Germline V gene data show CDR1 as LNHNV and CDR2 as YYDKDF (reference sequence). The CDR3 loop spans 15 amino acids. The CDR3 sequence: CATSRLPEWNQPQHF. CDR3 sequence (DNA): TGTGCCACCAGCAGACTCCCCGAGTGGAATCAGCCCCAGCATTTT.

This clone has only one observation. J is TRBJ1-2 and V is TRBV18; D perhaps matches TRBD1 (6 bases). Looked up from germline, CDR1 is KGHSH and CDR2 is LQKENI. This CDR3 contains 16 residues. Trimming shortened V by 2 bases and J by 3 bases, and 16 bases separated the two germline ends. The CDR3 region is CASSPSRQERYYGYTF. CDR3 coding DNA: TGTGCCAGCTCACCATCGAGACAGGAGCGTTACTATGGCTACACCTTC.

V usage is TRBV19 and J usage is TRBJ2-7, with D possibly called TRBD1 or TRBD2 (5 bases each). The V end was cut by 11 bases, the J end by 2 bases, with 13 bases between. The CDR3 loop spans 12 amino acids. Per the germline V gene, CDR1 is LNHDA and CDR2 is SQIVND (reference sequence). CDR3 protein: CASGRPPYEQYF. In DNA, the CDR3 is TGTGCCTCGGGACGTCCCCCCTACGAGCAGTACTTC.

The V and J genes are TRBV10-1 and TRBJ2-1; D is possibly TRBD1 or TRBD2 (5 bases each). This CDR3 is 13 amino acids long. V lost 6 bases, J lost 6 bases, and 12 bases lay in between. CDR1 WNHNN and CDR2 SYGVQD come from the germline V gene (reference sequence). CDR3 residues: CASSTTAVNEQFF. Written as DNA, the CDR3 is TGCGCCAGCAGCACGACAGCGGTCAATGAGCAGTTCTTC.

V is TRBV9 and J is TRBJ2-3; a possible D gene is TRBD1 (6 bases). V lost 0 bases to trimming and J lost 0 bases, with 14 bases between them. Germline V gene sequence: CDR1 SGDLS, CDR2 YYNGEE. This CDR3 region has 17 residues. The CDR3 spells CASSVVGGGHSTDTQYF. CDR3 DNA: TGTGCCAGCAGCGTAGTAGGTGGGGGACATAGCACAGATACGCAGTATTTT. The full variable domain, completed using reference TRBV9 and TRBJ2-3, is DSGVTQTPKHLITATGQRVTLRCSPRSGDLSVYWYQQSLDQGLQFLIQYYNGEERAKGNILERFSAQQFPDLHSELNLSSLELGDSALYFCASSVVGGGHSTDTQYFGPGTRLTVL.

The chain employs TRBV7-9 and TRBJ1-6, with TRBD1 identical over 8 bases. The V segment lost 1 base and the J segment 2 bases; nucleotides outside the gene matches: 7. Per the germline V gene, CDR1 is SEHNR and CDR2 is FQNEAQ (reference sequence). The CDR3 extends over 18 amino acids. The CDR3 DNA reads as TGTGCCAGCAGCTTAGAAGGCCGGGACAGGCCCTATAATTCACCCCTCCACTTT. This sequence encodes CASSLEGRDRPYNSPLHF.

The gene calls are TRBV2 and TRBJ1-1; TRBD1 matches at 7 bases. Germline-derived CDR1 and CDR2 are SNHLY and FYNNEI. The CDR3 consists of 12 residues. Losses at the gene ends were 6 bases for V and 7 bases for J; bases not matched to a gene: 5. The CDR3 bases are TGTGCCAGCAGCGGGACAGCCAGTGAAGCTTTCTTT. Its translation: CASSGTASEAFF.

The chain links TRBV4-1 to TRBJ1-5; possibly TRBD1 for D (5 bases). The CDR3 is 17 residues long. The germline gives CDR1 MGHRA, CDR2 YSYEKL. The V end was cut by 0 bases, the J end by 3 bases, with 15 bases between. The CDR3 is CASSQDFGREINQPQHF. The CDR3 nucleotides read TGCGCCAGCAGCCAAGATTTTGGCAGGGAGATCAATCAGCCCCAGCATTTT.

This sequence joins TRBV6-6 and TRBJ2-3; 7 bases are shared with TRBD2. Germline CDR1 reads MNHNY; CDR2 reads SVGAGI (reference sequence). This CDR3 has 15 amino acids. V dropped 1 base and J dropped 1; count of bases not matched to a gene: 2. The CDR3 nucleotides are TGTGCCAGCAGTTACTTGGCGGGGGGCACAGATACGCAGTATTTT. This translates into CASSYLAGGTDTQYF.

The chain uses TRBV7-2 and TRBJ1-5; D is ambiguous. V was cut by 4 bases and J by 4 bases, with 11 bases left in between. Germline V lookup: CDR1 SGHTA, CDR2 FQGNSA. This CDR3 comprises 14 residues. CDR3 in DNA: TGTGCCAGCAGCTCGGACTCTTTAAATCAGCCCCAGCATTTT. Its translation is CASSSDSLNQPQHF.

In its sample, this clone is medium-sized. J is TRBJ1-1 and V is TRBV19; tentative D call: TRBD1 (6 bases). The CDR3 has 15 residues. Germline CDR1 reads LNHDA; CDR2 reads SQIVND (reference sequence). Trimming cost V 4 bases and J 1 base, with 13 bases left between them. CDR3 bases: TGTGCCAGTAGTACCCGACAGGTACGGAACACTGAAGCTTTCTTT. This sequence encodes CASSTRQVRNTEAFF.

This chain connects TRBV6-5 to TRBJ2-7; 11 bases agree with TRBD1. V trimming: 4 bases; J trimming: 3 bases; junction bases outside the gene matches: 2. The CDR3 runs to 14 residues. Germline V gene lookup returns CDR1 MNHEY and CDR2 SVGAGI. The CDR3 protein is CASSSGTGGYEQYF. The CDR3 bases are TGTGCCAGCAGTTCCGGGACAGGGGGCTACGAGCAGTACTTC.

J is TRBJ1-1 and V is TRBV10-1, with D uncertain. From germline, CDR1 is WNHNN and CDR2 SYGVQD (reference sequence). V lost 0 bases and J lost 1, with 3 bases in between. This CDR3 has 13 amino acids. This CDR3 is CASSESWNTEAFF. CDR3 in DNA: TGCGCCAGCAGTGAGTCTTGGAACACTGAAGCTTTCTTT.

This clone was seen more than once but under ten times. The J gene is TRBJ1-1, the V gene TRBV30, with 9 bases matching TRBD1. This CDR3 contains 14 residues. Trimming removed 5 bases from V and 6 bases from J; junction bases left unmatched: 10. Germline V gives CDR1 GTSNPN, CDR2 SVGIG (reference sequence). Here the CDR3 reads CAWRTVDRGAEAFF. The CDR3 nucleotides read TGTGCCTGGCGAACCGTCGACAGGGGGGCTGAAGCTTTCTTT.

This rearrangement joins TRBV21-1 to TRBJ1-5. TRBV21-1 is flagged as a pseudogene. The CDR3 runs 16 residues. The CDR3 region is CASSKAGGGLEQPQHF. The CDR3 coding sequence is TGTGCCAGCAGCAAAGCGGGCGGCGGACTTGAACAGCCCCAGCATTTT.

The chain employs TRBV27 and TRBJ1-2, with a tentative D call TRBD1 (6 bases). With 9 bases removed from V and 8 bases from J, the gap between germline ends came to 19 bases. The CDR3 covers 13 residues. Germline V lookup: CDR1 MNHEY, CDR2 SMNVEV (reference sequence). The DNA for the CDR3 is TGTGCCAGTTCATCGGGGGGCGTAGGGGGCTACACCTTC. Encoded protein: CASSSGGVGGYTF.

The chain joins TRBV19 to TRBJ1-5; D is possibly TRBD1 (5 bases). Trimming pared 3 bases from V and 3 bases from J, leaving 9 bases between. Germline-derived CDR1 and CDR2 are LNHDA and SQIVND (reference sequence). The length of the CDR3 is 14 residues. CDR3 protein: CASSIPGLNQPQHF. In DNA form, the CDR3 reads TGTGCCAGTAGTATTCCAGGGCTCAATCAGCCCCAGCATTTT.

The chain combines TRBV19 with TRBJ1-2; 8 bases agree with TRBD1. Germline V gives CDR1 LNHDA, CDR2 SQIVND (reference sequence). V lost 8 bases, J lost 3 bases, and 5 bases stayed unmatched. The CDR3 sequence is 13 residues long. As DNA, the CDR3 is TGTGCCAGTGGACAGGGAAGGGACTATGGCTACACCTTC. Translation: CASGQGRDYGYTF.

CDR3 region: CASSLASDRQETQYF. The CDR3 DNA reads as TGTGCCAGCAGCTTGGCGTCGGACAGGCAAGAGACCCAGTACTTC. The chain combines TRBV5-5 with TRBJ2-5; 7 bases fit TRBD1. The V segment lost 0 bases and the J segment 2 bases; nucleotides outside the gene matches: 4. Germline V CDR1 and CDR2: SGHKS, YYEKEE (reference sequence). This CDR3 region has 15 residues.

This chain connects TRBV2 to TRBJ1-1; D is uncertain. Per the germline V gene, CDR1 is SNHLY and CDR2 is FYNNEI. The V end lost 3 bases, the J end lost 4 bases, and 6 bases lay between the germline ends. CDR3 length equals 12 residues. CDR3 nucleotide sequence: TGTGCCAGCAGTGAGGGGATCACTGAAGCTTTCTTT. Its protein product is CASSEGITEAFF.